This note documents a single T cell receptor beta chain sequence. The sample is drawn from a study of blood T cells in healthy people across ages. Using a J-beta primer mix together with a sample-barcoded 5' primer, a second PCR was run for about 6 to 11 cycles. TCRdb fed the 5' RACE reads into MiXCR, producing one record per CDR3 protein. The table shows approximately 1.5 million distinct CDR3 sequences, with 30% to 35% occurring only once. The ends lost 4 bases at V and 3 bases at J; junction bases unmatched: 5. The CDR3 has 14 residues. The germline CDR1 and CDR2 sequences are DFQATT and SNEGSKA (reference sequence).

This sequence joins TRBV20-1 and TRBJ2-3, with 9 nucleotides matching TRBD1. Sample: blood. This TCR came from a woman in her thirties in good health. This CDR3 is CSAIDRGSTDTQYF. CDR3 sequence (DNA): TGCAGTGCTATCGACAGGGGGTCAACAGATACGCAGTATTTT.